The subject of this entry is one T cell receptor beta chain. This sample was included in a study of blood T cell repertoires in COVID-19. Participants, about 18 to 90 years old, spanned 25 or so US areas. Participant-reported clinical history was the basis for cohort assignment. The germline V gene encodes CDR1 SNHLY and CDR2 FYNNEI. The V gene end was trimmed by 7 bases and the J gene end by 7 bases; junction bases not matched to a gene: 14. This CDR3 has 16 residues. In the original workflow: It was from reference gene primer amplification that nucleated cell counts were estimated. Some clones are missing from TCRdb's copy, which holds only in-frame ones; the method was immunoSEQ multiplex PCR. That table furnishes V, J and clone size, whereas the DNA furnished D and trimming. The sample has over 100,000 clones; roughly 84% are singletons.

The chain joins TRBV2 to TRBJ2-4, with TRBD1 matching over 9 bases. The TCR originated in a woman in her twenties or thirties who had recovered from COVID-19. The sample consisted of PBMCs or T cells enriched from blood (not recorded which). CDR3 bases: TGTGCCAGCAAACGTCCCGGGACAGGGACGGGGAACATTCAGTACTTC. It is translated as CASKRPGTGTGNIQYF. The full variable domain, rest sourced from reference TRBV2 and TRBJ2-4, is EPEVTQTPSHQVTQMGQEVILRCVPISNHLYFYWYRQILGQKVEFLVSFYNNEISEKSEIFDDQFSVERPDGSNFTLKIRSTKLEDSAMYFCASKRPGTGTGNIQYFGAGTRLSVL.